This T cell receptor beta chain was observed in a study of shared clonotypes between healthy human individuals. Study-wide results and limits: Memory subsets generally showed lower estimated richness than naive subsets.

The CDR3 loop spans 15 amino acids. V was trimmed by 2 bases and J by 6 bases, leaving 14 bases between them. Germline CDR1 and CDR2: MNHNY and SVGAGI (reference sequence). On this clone itself: Its specificity is unknown.

Naive CD8 cells comprised CD45RO-negative, CCR7-positively selected cells, excluding terminally differentiated effector memory CD45RA+ cells. Genomic DNA belonging to each subset was distributed in equal measure over several immunoSEQ plates. Sequencing was performed with immunoSEQ multiplex PCR; in TCRdb, only in-frame clones are kept and a portion is missing. In the table there are around 2,000,000 clones, 85% to 95% of which are singletons. V gene TRBV6-6 combines with J gene TRBJ2-1; D unresolved. The receptor was isolated from a man younger than 35 in good health. Some clones in this sample may be carry-over from other donors' samples. The sample comprised naive CD8+ T cells from PBMCs. CDR3 in amino acids: CASSYIGLYSNEQFF. The CDR3 nucleotides are TGTGCCAGCAGTTACATAGGTCTATATAGCAATGAGCAGTTCTTC.